This TCR beta chain appears in the sequencing data of a study of T cells after yellow fever vaccination. Germline assignment: CDR1 MRHNA and CDR2 SNTAGT. This CDR3 region has 14 residues. The V segment lost 5 bases and the J segment 4 bases; nucleotides outside the gene matches: 4. 5'RACE template switching generated TCR cDNA, adding a universal primer site and UMIs. One entry per CDR3 protein results from TCRdb running MiXCR on the 5' RACE reads. The table records fewer than 100,000 distinct CDR3 sequences, about 5.8% of them present only once. This chain links TRBV6-4 with TRBJ2-2, with TRBD1 matching over 7 bases. This clonotype originated in a man in his late teens or twenties who received the YFV17D yellow fever vaccine. The starting material was CD8+ T cells sorted from PBMCs, obtained 10 days after the yellow fever booster vaccination. The DNA for the CDR3 is TGTGCCAGCAGTCAGGGACAGCTCACCGGGGAGCTGTTTTTT. Encoded protein: CASSQGQLTGELFF.